Listed below are T cell receptor beta chains from one sample, sequenced in a study of control samples from healthy donors and cancer patients. Produced via immunoSEQ multiplex PCR; TCRdb's table is partial and in-frame only. Of approximately 100,000 clones listed, around nine tenths are singletons. The sequencing input was blood. The origin of the receptors is a woman aged 50 to 65 in good health. Both conserved end residues are part of each CDR3. The D gene is left open where the match is weak. The size of a clone is reported for some rows only, either as once, few or many, or as a class for expanded clones.

.	TRBJ1-4	.	TRBV7-6	CASGRATTNEKLFF	TGTGCCAGCGGGCGGGCTACAACTAATGAAAAACTGTTTTTT
TRBD2	TRBJ2-1	.	TRBV5-1	CASSPKGPSGAYNEQFF	TGCGCCAGCAGCCCGAAGGGGCCTAGCGGGGCCTACAATGAGCAGTTCTTC
.	TRBJ1-6	.	TRBV19	CASTQGPGVDSPLHF	TGTGCCAGTACCCAAGGACCGGGTGTGGATTCACCCCTCCACTTT
.	TRBJ1-2	.	TRBV19	CASRIDGLSGYGYTF	TGTGCCAGTAGGATCGACGGTTTAAGCGGCTATGGCTACACCTTC
TRBD1	TRBJ1-4	.	TRBV7-3	CASSSTGAANEKLFF	TGTGCCAGCAGCTCTACAGGGGCAGCTAATGAAAAACTGTTTTTT
.	TRBJ2-7	.	TRBV24-1	CATSDPNSYEQYF	TGTGCCACCAGTGACCCCAACAGCTACGAGCAGTACTTC
TRBD1	TRBJ1-4	.	TRBV5-1	CASSLGTGVKLFF	TGCGCCAGCAGCCTGGGGACAGGGGTAAAACTGTTTTTT
TRBD1	TRBJ1-3	.	TRBV3-1/TRBV3-2	CASSLDRAGNTIYF	TGTGCCAGCAGCCTTGACAGGGCTGGAAACACCATATATTTT
.	TRBJ2-1	.	TRBV24-1	CATSVRDVTRPVNEQFF	TGTGCCACCAGTGTCCGGGACGTCACTAGACCAGTCAATGAGCAGTTCTTC
TRBD1	TRBJ1-2	.	TRBV7-2	CASSLARDRGDYGYTF	TGTGCCAGCAGCTTAGCTCGGGACAGGGGGGACTATGGCTACACCTTC
.	TRBJ1-1	once	TRBV5-1	CASSLWIGNTEAFF	TGCGCCAGCAGCTTGTGGATCGGGAACACTGAAGCTTTCTTT
.	TRBJ2-5	.	TRBV7-9	CASSLIPEGQETQYF	TGTGCCAGCAGCTTGATTCCCGAGGGGCAAGAGACCCAGTACTTC
.	TRBJ2-5	.	TRBV6-1	CASSEAAGTQYF	TGTGCCAGCAGTGAAGCTGCGGGGACCCAGTACTTC
.	TRBJ1-3	.	TRBV19	CASSTGGFGNTIYF	TGTGCCAGTAGTACTGGGGGCTTTGGAAACACCATATATTTT
.	TRBJ1-5	.	TRBV28	CASSFGSNQPQHF	TGTGCCAGCAGTTTCGGGAGCAATCAGCCCCAGCATTTT
.	TRBJ2-1	.	TRBV20-1	CSASGLRGAQDNEQFF	TGCAGTGCTAGTGGCCTTAGGGGGGCCCAGGACAATGAGCAGTTCTTC
.	TRBJ1-1	.	TRBV19	CASTLGGPQLGRVGTEAFF	TGTGCCAGTACCCTCGGGGGGCCCCAGTTAGGAAGGGTAGGCACTGAAGCTTTCTTT
.	TRBJ2-1	few	TRBV19	CATQAGSSYNEQFF	TGTGCCACTCAGGCAGGGAGCTCCTACAATGAGCAGTTCTTC